This T cell receptor beta chain was sequenced for a study of T cells after yellow fever vaccination. TCRdb itself ran the 5' RACE reads through MiXCR, one entry per CDR3 protein. This table holds under 500,000 distinct CDR3 sequences, roughly a sixth found once. This CDR3 has 13 residues. V dropped 3 bases and J dropped 8; count of bases not matched to a gene: 6. Germline V lookup: CDR1 MNHEY, CDR2 SVGAGI. This receptor was taken from a man aged 18 to 30 who received the YFV17D yellow fever vaccine. Here the sequenced sample was PBMCs, taken before the yellow fever booster vaccination. V and J are TRBV6-5 and TRBJ1-1, with 7 positions matching TRBD1. CDR3 DNA: TGTGCCAGCAGTTATCACGGGACAGACGAAGCTTTCTTT. As protein: CASSYHGTDEAFF.